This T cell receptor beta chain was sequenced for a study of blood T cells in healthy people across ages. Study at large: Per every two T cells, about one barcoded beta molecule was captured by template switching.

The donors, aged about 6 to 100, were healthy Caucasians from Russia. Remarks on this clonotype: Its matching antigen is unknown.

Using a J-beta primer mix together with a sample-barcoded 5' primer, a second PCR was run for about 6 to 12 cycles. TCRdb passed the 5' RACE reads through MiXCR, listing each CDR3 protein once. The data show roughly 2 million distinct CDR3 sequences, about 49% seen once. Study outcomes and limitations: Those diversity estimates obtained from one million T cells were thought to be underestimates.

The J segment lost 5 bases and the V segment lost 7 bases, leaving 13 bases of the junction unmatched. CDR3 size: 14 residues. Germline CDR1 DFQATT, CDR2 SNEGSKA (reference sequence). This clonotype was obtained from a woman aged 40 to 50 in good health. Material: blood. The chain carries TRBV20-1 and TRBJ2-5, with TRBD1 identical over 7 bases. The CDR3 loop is CSGLRSRGGETQYF. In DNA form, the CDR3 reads TGCAGTGGACTCCGGAGCCGAGGGGGCGAGACCCAGTACTTC.